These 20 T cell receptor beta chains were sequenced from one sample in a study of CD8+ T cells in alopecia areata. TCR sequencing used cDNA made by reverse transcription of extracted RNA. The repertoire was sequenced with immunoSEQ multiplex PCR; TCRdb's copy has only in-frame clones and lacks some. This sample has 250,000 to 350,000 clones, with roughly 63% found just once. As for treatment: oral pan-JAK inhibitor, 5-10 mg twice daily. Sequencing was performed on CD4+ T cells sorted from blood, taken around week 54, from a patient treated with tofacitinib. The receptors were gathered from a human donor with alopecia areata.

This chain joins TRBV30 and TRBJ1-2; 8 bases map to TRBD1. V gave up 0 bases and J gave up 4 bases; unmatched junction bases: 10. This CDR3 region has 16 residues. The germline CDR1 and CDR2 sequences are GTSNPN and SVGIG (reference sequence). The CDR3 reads CAWSVIVGQGAYGYTF. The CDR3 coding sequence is TGTGCCTGGAGTGTTATTGTAGGACAGGGTGCCTATGGCTACACCTTC.

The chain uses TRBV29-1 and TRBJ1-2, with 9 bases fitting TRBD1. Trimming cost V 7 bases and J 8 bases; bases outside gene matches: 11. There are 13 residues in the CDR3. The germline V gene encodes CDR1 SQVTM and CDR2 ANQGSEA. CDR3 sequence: CSAGTGKLRGYTF. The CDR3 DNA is TGCAGCGCTGGGACAGGGAAATTACGGGGCTACACCTTC.

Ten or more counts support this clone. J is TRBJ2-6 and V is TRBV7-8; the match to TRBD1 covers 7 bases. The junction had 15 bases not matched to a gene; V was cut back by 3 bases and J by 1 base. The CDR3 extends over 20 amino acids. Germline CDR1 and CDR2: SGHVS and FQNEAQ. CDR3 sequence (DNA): TGTGCCAGCAGCTTTGACAGGGTCCCCTTTAAGAGGTCTGGGGCCAACGTCCTGACTTTC. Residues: CASSFDRVPFKRSGANVLTF.

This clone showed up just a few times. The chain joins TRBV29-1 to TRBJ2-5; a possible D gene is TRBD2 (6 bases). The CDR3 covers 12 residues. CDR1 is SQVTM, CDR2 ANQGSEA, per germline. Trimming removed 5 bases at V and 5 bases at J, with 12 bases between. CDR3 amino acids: CSVPFGGETQYF. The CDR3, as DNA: TGCAGCGTTCCCTTCGGGGGTGAGACCCAGTACTTC.

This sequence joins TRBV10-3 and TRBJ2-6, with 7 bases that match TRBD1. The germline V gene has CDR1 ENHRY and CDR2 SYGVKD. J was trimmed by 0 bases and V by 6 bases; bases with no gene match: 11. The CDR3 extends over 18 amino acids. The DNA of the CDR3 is TGTGCCATCAGCTCGGGACAGTTCGGAGCCTCTGGGGCCAACGTCCTGACTTTC. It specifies CAISSGQFGASGANVLTF.

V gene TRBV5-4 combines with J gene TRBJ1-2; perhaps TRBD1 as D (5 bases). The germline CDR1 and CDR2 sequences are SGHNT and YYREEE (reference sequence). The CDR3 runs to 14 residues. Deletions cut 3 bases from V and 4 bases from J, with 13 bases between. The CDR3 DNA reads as TGTGCCAGCAGCTGGGCAGGGAACGTCTATGGCTACACCTTC. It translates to CASSWAGNVYGYTF.

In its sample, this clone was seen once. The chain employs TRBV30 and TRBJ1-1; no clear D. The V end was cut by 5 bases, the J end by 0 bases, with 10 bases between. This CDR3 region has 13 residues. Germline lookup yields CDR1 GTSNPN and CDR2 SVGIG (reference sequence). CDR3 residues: CAWAMKMNTEAFF. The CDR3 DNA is TGTGCCTGGGCTATGAAAATGAACACTGAAGCTTTCTTT. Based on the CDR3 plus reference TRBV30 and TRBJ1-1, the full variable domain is SQTIHQWPATLVQPVGSPLSLECTVEGTSNPNLYWYRQAAGRGLQLLFYSVGIGQISSEVPQNLSASRPQDRQFILSSKKLLLSDSGFYLCAWAMKMNTEAFFGQGTRLTVV.

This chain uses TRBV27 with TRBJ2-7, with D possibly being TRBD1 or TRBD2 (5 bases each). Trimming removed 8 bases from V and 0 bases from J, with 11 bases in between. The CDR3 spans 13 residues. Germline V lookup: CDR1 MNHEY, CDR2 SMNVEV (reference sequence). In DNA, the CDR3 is TGTGCCAGCGGGACCGCAAGCTCCTACGAGCAGTACTTC. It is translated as CASGTASSYEQYF.

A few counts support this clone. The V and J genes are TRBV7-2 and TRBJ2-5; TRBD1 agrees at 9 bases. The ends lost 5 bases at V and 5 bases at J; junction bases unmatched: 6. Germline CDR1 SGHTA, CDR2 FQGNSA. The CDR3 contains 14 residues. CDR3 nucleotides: TGTGCCAGCAGCGGACAGGGGCGAGGGGAGACCCAGTACTTC. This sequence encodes CASSGQGRGETQYF.

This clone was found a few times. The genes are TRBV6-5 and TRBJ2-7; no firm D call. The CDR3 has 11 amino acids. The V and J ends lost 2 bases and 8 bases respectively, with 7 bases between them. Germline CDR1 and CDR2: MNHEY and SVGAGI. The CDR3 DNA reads TGTGCCAGCAGTTACCAAAGAAAGCAGTACTTC. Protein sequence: CASSYQRKQYF.

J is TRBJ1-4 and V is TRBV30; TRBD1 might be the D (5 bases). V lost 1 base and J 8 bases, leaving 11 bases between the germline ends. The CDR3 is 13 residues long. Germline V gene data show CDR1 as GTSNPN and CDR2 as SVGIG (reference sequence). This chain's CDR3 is CAWSEGVWEKLFF. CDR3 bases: TGTGCCTGGAGTGAAGGGGTTTGGGAAAAACTGTTTTTT.

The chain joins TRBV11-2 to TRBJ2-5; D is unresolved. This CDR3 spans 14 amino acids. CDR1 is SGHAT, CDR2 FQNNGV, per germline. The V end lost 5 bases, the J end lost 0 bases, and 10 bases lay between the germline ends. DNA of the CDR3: TGTGCCAGCAGCCTGGTGGGGTACCAAGAGACCCAGTACTTC. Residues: CASSLVGYQETQYF.

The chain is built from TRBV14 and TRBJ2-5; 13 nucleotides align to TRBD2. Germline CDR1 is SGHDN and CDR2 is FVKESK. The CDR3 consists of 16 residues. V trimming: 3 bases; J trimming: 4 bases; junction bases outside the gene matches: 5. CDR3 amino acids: CASSQGLAGRGETQYF. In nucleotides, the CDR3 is TGTGCCAGCAGCCAGGGACTAGCGGGGAGAGGAGAGACCCAGTACTTC.

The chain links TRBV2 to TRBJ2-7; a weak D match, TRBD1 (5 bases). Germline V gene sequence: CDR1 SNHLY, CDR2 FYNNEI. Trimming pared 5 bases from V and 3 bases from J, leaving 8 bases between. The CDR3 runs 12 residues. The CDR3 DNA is TGTGCCAGCAGTACGGACAACTACGAGCAGTACTTC. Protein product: CASSTDNYEQYF.

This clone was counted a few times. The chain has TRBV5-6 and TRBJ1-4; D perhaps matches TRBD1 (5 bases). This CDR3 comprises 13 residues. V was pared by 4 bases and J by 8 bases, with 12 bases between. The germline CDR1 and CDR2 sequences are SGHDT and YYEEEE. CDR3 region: CASSPLGEEKLFF. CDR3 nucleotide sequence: TGTGCCAGCAGCCCGCTAGGGGAGGAAAAACTGTTTTTT.

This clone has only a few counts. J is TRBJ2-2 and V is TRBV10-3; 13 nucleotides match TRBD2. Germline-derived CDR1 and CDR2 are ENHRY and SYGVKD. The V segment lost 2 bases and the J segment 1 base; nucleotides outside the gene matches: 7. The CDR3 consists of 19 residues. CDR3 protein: CAISETGLAGAGNTGELFF. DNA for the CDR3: TGTGCCATCAGTGAGACCGGACTAGCGGGGGCCGGGAACACCGGGGAGCTGTTTTTT.

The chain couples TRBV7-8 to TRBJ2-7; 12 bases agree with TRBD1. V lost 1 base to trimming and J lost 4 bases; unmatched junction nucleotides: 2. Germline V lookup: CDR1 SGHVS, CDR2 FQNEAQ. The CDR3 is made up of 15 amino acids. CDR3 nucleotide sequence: TGTGCCAGCAGCTTAGGGGACAGGGGGCCGTACGAGCAGTACTTC. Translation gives CASSLGDRGPYEQYF.

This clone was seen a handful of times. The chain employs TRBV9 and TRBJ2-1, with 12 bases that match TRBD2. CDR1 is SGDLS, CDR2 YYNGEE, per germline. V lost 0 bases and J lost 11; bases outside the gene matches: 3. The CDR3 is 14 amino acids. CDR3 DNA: TGTGCCAGCAGCGTAGGGACTAGCGGGGCTAAGCAGTTCTTC. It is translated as CASSVGTSGAKQFF.

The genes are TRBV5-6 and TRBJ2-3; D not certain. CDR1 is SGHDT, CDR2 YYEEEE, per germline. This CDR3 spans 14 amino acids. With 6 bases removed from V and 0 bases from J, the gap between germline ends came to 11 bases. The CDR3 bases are TGTGCCAGCATAAGGGATGGCAGCACAGATACGCAGTATTTT. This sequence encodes CASIRDGSTDTQYF.

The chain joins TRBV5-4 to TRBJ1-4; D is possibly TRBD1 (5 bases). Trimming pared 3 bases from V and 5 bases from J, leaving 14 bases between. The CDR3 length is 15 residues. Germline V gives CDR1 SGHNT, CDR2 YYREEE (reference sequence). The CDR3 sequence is CASSWQGSPNEKLFF. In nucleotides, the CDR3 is TGTGCCAGCAGCTGGCAGGGTTCCCCGAATGAAAAACTGTTTTTT. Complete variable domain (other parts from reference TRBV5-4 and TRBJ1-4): ETGVTQSPTHLIKTRGQQVTLRCSSQSGHNTVSWYQQALGQGPQFIFQYYREEENGRGNFPPRFSGLQFPNYSSELNVNALELDDSALYLCASSWQGSPNEKLFFGSGTQLSVL.